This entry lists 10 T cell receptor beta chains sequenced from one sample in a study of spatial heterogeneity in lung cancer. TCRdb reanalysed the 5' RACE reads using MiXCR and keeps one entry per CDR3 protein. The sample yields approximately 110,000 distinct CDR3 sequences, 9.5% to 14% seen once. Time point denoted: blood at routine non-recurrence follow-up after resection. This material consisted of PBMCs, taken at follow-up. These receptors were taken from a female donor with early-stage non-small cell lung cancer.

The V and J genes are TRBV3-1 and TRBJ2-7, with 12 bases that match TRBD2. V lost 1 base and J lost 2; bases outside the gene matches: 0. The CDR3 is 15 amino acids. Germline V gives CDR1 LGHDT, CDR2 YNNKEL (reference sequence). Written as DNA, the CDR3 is TGTGCCAGCAGCCAAGGGACTAGCGGGGCCTACGAGCAGTACGTC. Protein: CASSQGTSGAYEQYV.

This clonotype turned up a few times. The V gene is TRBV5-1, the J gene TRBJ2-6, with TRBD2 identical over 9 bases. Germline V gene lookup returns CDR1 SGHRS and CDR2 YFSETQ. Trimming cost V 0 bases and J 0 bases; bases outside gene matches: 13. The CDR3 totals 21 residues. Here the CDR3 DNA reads TGCGCCAGCAGCTTGGACAGGCTAGCGGGGCGATCTTACTCTGGGGCCAACGTCCTGACTTTC. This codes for CASSLDRLAGRSYSGANVLTF.

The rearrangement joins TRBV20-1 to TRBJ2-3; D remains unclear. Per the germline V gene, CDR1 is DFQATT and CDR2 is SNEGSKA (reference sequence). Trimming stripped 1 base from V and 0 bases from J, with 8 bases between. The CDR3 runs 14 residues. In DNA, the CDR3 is TGCAGTGCTAGAGTTGTAGATAGCACAGATACGCAGTATTTT. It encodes CSARVVDSTDTQYF.

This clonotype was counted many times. CDR3 protein: CASSYEQYV. As DNA, the CDR3 is TGCGCCAGCTCCTACGAGCAGTACGTC. This sequence joins TRBV5-1 and TRBJ2-7; the D is unclear. This CDR3 is built from 9 residues. Germline V gene data show CDR1 as SGHRS and CDR2 as YFSETQ. V dropped 7 bases and J dropped 1 base, with 0 bases sitting between them.

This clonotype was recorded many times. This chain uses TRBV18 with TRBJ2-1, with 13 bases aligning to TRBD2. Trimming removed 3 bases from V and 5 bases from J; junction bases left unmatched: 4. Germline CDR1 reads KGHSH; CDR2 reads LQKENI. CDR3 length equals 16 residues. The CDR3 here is CASSPPGLAGHNEQFF. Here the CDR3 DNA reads TGTGCCAGCTCACCCCCGGGACTAGCGGGACACAATGAGCAGTTCTTC. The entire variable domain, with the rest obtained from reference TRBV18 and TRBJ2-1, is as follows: NAGVMQNPRHLVRRRGQEARLRCSPMKGHSHVYWYRQLPEEGLKFMVYLQKENIIDESGMPKERFSAEFPKEGPSILRIQQVVRGDSAAYFCASSPPGLAGHNEQFFGPGTRLTVL.

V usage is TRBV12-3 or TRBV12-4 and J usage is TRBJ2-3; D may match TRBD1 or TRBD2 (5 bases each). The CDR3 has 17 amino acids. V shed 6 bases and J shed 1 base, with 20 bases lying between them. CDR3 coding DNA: TGTGCCAGCAGGCAAACTAGGGGCCATGGGGGCACAGATACGCAGTATTTT. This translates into CASRQTRGHGGTDTQYF.

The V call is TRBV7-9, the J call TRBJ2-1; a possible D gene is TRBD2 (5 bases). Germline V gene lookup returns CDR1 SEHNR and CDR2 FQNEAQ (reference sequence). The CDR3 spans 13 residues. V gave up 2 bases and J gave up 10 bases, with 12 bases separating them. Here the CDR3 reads CASSLSEGLEQFF. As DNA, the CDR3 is TGTGCCAGCAGCTTATCAGAGGGCCTGGAGCAGTTCTTC.

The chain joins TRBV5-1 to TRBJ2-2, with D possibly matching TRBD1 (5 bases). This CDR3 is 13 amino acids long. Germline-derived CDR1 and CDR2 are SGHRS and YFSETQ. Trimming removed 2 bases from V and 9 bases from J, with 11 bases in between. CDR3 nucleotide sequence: TGCGCCAGCAGCTTAGTTGGGGCCAGGGAGCTGTTTTTT. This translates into CASSLVGARELFF.

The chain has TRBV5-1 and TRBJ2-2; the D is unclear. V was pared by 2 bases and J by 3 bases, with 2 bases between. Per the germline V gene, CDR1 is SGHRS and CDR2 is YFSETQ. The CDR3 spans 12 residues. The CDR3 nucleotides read TGCGCCAGCAGCTTCGACACCGGGGAGCTGTTTTTT. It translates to CASSFDTGELFF.

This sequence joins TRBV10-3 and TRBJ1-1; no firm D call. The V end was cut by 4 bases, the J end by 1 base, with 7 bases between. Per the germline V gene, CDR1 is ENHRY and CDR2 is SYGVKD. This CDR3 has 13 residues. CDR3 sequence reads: CAISAKENTEAFF. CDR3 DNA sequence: TGTGCCATCAGTGCAAAGGAGAACACTGAAGCTTTCTTT.